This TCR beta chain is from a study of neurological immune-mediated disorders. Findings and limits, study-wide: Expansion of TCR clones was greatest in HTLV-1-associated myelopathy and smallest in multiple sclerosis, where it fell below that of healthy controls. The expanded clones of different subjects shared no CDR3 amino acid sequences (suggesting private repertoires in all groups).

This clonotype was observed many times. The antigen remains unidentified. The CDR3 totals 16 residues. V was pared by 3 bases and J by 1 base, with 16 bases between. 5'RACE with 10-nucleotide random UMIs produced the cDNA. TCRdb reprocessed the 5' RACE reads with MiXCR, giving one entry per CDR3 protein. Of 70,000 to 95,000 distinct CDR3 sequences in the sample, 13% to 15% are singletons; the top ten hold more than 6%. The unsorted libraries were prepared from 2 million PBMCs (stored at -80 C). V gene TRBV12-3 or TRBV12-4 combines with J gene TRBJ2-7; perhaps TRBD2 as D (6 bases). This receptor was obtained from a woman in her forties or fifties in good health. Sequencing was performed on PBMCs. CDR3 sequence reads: CASSFGLARLSYEQYF. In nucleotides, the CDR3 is TGTGCCAGCAGTTTTGGGCTAGCGAGGTTATCCTACGAGCAGTACTTC.